This TCR beta chain was obtained from a study of technical replicates of blood from a handful of donors (dated by TCRdb to the late 2010s). The library was produced with the immunoSEQ multiplex PCR assay. TCRdb stores this immuneACCESS table with in-frame sequences only. Part of the clones is absent; in the studies checked, under half of the shortfall reflects unresolved V genes, and no reason is known for the rest. This sample lists some 90,000 clones; 85% to 95% were detected once. The ten top clones hold 0.34% of the sample. Worth noting for this clone: Its antigen is not yet known. Nothing much larger sits one base from this clone, and base qualities are not available.

V trim: 0 bases; J trim: 3 bases; unmatched bases: 2. Including the terminal cysteine and phenylalanine, the CDR3 comprises 15 residues. The kept DNA is CDR3 alone, 45 bases in frame from the first base. CDR1 and CDR2, per the germline V gene (reference sequence), are MNHEY and SMNVEV. Sequenced material: T cells isolated from PBMCs. This sequence was found in a human donor in good health. The chain joins TRBV27 to TRBJ2-7; TRBD2 aligns with 10 central bases. CDR3 reads: CASSLSVAGGYEQYF. The base sequence is TGTGCCAGCAGTTTATCCGTAGCGGGAGGCTACGAGCAGTACTTC.